The rows below give T cell receptor beta chains drawn from one sample of a study of cytomegalovirus exposure and HLA in healthy donors. The assay was immunoSEQ multiplex PCR, and TCRdb's table has in-frame clones only and misses some. This table holds 130,000 or so clones, approximately 8% found once. Sequenced material: PBMCs. Every receptor here comes from a woman aged 40 to 50 in good health and CMV-seropositive. Each CDR3 is given with its conserved first and last residue. A D gene is named only where the DNA matches it firmly. The size entry is marked missing in some rows and otherwise reads once, few, many or a size class.

>-|TRBD2|TRBV19|TRBJ2-5
CASSTPGLAETQYF
TGTGCCAGTAGTACCCCGGGACTAGCGGAGACCCAGTACTTC
>-|TRBD1|TRBV30|TRBJ2-2
CAWRTGWTGELFF
TGTGCCTGGCGGACAGGGTGGACCGGGGAGCTGTTTTTT
>few|TRBD1|TRBV30|TRBJ1-5
CAWTPGGSQPQHF
TGTGCCTGGACCCCAGGGGGAAGTCAGCCCCAGCATTTT
>few|-|TRBV29-1|TRBJ2-4
CSALGLDGRYKNIQYF
TGCAGCGCCTTGGGGCTTGACGGACGATACAAAAACATTCAGTACTTC
>-|-|TRBV4-2|TRBJ2-3
CASSQDQRDTQYF
TGTGCCAGCAGCCAAGATCAGCGGGATACGCAGTATTTT
>-|-|TRBV5-1|TRBJ2-1
CASSLALDIYNEQFF
TGCGCCAGCAGCTTGGCACTAGATATTTACAATGAGCAGTTCTTC
>-|-|TRBV11-2|TRBJ1-1
CASSLRAQGTEAFF
TGTGCCAGCAGCTTAAGGGCCCAGGGCACTGAAGCTTTCTTT
>few|-|TRBV6-5|TRBJ2-7
CASSSDLPSYEQYF
TGTGCCAGCAGTTCGGACTTACCCTCCTACGAGCAGTACTTC
>few|TRBD2|TRBV9|TRBJ2-4
CASSLAGGTLAKNIQYF
TGTGCCAGCAGCTTAGCGGGGGGGACACTAGCCAAAAACATTCAGTACTTC
>few|TRBD1|TRBV5-5|TRBJ1-5
CASSLGTGGPAIQPQHF
TGTGCCAGCAGCTTGGGGACAGGGGGCCCCGCAATCCAGCCCCAGCATTTT
>few|TRBD2|TRBV6-1|TRBJ2-1
CASSGLAGGYNEQFF
TGTGCCAGCAGTGGACTAGCGGGGGGGTACAATGAGCAGTTCTTC
>-|TRBD1|TRBV11-2|TRBJ2-7
CASTWTGWEQYF
TGTGCCAGCACCTGGACAGGTTGGGAGCAGTACTTC
>few|TRBD1|TRBV6-6|TRBJ1-1
CASSYSGQGGTEAFF
TGTGCCAGCAGTTATTCCGGACAGGGGGGAACTGAAGCTTTCTTT
>few|-|TRBV15|TRBJ1-1
CATSRIQQMNTEAFF
TGTGCCACCAGCAGGATACAGCAGATGAACACTGAAGCTTTCTTT
>few|TRBD2|TRBV28|TRBJ2-3
CASSSGTSGTSTDTQYF
TGTGCCAGCAGCTCCGGGACTAGCGGGACTAGCACAGATACGCAGTATTTT
>few|-|TRBV18|TRBJ2-7
CASSPFQTGRNEQYF
TGTGCCAGCTCACCATTCCAGACAGGTAGGAACGAGCAGTACTTC
>-|-|TRBV6-1|TRBJ2-3
CASSDRGEGADTQYF
TGTGCCAGCAGTGATCGGGGCGAGGGGGCAGATACGCAGTATTTT
>few|TRBD2|TRBV28|TRBJ2-3
CASSPSGGGRPDTQYF
TGTGCCAGCAGTCCCTCTGGCGGGGGGCGTCCAGATACGCAGTATTTT
>-|-|TRBV7-6|TRBJ2-5
CASSLDYAVETQYF
TGTGCCAGCAGCTTGGACTATGCGGTAGAGACCCAGTACTTC
>few|TRBD2|TRBV7-9|TRBJ2-1
CARSGGSVNEQFF
TGTGCACGTAGCGGGGGGTCCGTCAATGAGCAGTTCTTC
>few|-|TRBV11-2|TRBJ2-7
CASSLSGSFGEQYF
TGTGCCAGCAGCTTATCTGGTTCCTTCGGCGAGCAGTACTTC
>-|TRBD1|TRBV10-1|TRBJ1-6
CASSKDRGSPLHF
TGCGCCAGCAGTAAGGACAGGGGTTCACCCCTCCACTTT
>-|TRBD2|TRBV4-1|TRBJ2-1
CASSQAQRGGNEQFF
TGCGCCAGCAGCCAAGCCCAGCGGGGGGGCAATGAGCAGTTCTTC
>few|-|TRBV5-1|TRBJ2-3
CASSFRDTTRDTQYF
TGCGCCAGCAGTTTTAGGGACACCACCCGAGATACGCAGTATTTT
>few|TRBD1|TRBV6-1|TRBJ2-7
CASSGDRIYEQYF
TGTGCCAGCAGTGGGGACAGGATTTACGAGCAGTACTTC
>few|-|TRBV5-1|TRBJ2-7
CASSLDQLAYEQYF
TGCGCCAGCAGCTTAGATCAACTGGCCTACGAGCAGTACTTC
>-|-|TRBV5-1|TRBJ1-1
CASSLWGGSTEAFF
TGCGCCAGCAGCTTGTGGGGGGGCTCGACTGAAGCTTTCTTT
>few|TRBD1|TRBV6-5|TRBJ1-2
CASSPTGASVYGYTF
TGTGCCAGCAGCCCTACAGGGGCTTCCGTCTATGGCTACACCTTC
>-|TRBD2|TRBV7-2|TRBJ2-7
CASSLASGSLYEQYF
TGTGCCAGCAGCTTAGCTAGCGGGTCTCTCTACGAGCAGTACTTC
>-|-|TRBV25-1|TRBJ1-1
CASSEPGDDTEAFF
TGTGCCAGCAGTGAGCCAGGCGATGACACTGAAGCTTTCTTT
>few|TRBD1|TRBV18|TRBJ2-1
CASSPPDRGGQFF
TGTGCCAGCTCACCACCTGACAGGGGCGGACAGTTCTTC
>few|-|TRBV18|TRBJ2-1
CASSAGDEQFF
TGTGCCAGCTCAGCGGGCGATGAGCAGTTCTTC